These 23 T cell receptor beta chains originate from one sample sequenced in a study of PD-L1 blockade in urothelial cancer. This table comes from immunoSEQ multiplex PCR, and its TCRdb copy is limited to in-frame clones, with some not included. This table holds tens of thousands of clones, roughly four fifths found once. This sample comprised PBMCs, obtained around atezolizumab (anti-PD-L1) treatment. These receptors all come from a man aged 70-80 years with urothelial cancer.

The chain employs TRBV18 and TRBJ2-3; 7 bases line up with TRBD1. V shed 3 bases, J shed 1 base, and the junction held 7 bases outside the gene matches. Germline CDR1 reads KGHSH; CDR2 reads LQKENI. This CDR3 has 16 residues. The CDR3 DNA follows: TGTGCCAGCTCACCGCTCCGGACAGGAGGCACAGATACGCAGTATTTT. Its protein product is CASSPLRTGGTDTQYF.

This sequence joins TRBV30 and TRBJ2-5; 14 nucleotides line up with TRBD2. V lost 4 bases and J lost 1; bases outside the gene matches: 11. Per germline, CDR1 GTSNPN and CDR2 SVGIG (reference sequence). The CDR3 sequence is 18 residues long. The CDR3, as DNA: TGTGCCTGGAAGGATGAGACTAGCGGGAGGGCCTTCCAAGAGACCCAGTACTTC. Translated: CAWKDETSGRAFQETQYF.

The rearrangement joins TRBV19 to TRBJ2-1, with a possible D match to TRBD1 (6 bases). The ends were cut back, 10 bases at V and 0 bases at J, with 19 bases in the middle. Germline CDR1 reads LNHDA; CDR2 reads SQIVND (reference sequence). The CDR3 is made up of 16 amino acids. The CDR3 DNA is TGTGCCACGAGGACAGAAATCACGAGCTCCTACAATGAGCAGTTCTTC. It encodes CATRTEITSSYNEQFF.

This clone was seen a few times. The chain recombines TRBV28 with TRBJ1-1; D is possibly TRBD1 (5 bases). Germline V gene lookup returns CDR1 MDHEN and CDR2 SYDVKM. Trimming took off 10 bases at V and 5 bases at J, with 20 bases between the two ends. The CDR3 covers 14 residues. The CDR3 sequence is CATLTWQGRTEAFF. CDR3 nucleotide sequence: TGTGCCACCCTAACCTGGCAGGGCAGGACTGAAGCTTTCTTT.

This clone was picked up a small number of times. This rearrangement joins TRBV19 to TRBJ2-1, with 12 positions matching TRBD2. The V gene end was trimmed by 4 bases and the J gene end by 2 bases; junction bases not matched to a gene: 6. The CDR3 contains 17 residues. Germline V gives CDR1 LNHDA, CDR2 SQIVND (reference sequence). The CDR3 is CASSTRLAGVTYNEQFF. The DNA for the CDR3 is TGTGCCAGTAGTACTCGACTAGCGGGAGTAACCTACAATGAGCAGTTCTTC.

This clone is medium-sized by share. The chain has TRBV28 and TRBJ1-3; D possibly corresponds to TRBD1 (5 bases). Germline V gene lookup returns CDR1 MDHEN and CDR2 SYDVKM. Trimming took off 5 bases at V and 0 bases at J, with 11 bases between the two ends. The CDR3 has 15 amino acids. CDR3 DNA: TGTGCCAGCAGTCCAGGGTCGTTCTCTGGAAACACCATATATTTT. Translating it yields CASSPGSFSGNTIYF.

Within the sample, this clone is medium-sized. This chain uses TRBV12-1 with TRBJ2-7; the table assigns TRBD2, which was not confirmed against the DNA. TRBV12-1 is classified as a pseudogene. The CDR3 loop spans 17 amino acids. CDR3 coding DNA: TGTGCCAGCAGCTTCCTCTCGGGACTAGCGAGATCCTACGAGCAGTACTTC. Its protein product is CASSFLSGLARSYEQYF.

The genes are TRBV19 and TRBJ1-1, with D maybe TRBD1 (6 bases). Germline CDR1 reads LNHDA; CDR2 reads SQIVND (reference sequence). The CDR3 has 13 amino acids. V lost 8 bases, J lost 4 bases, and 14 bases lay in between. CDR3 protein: CASSTGKGTEAFF. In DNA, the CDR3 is TGTGCCAGTTCAACAGGGAAGGGCACTGAAGCTTTCTTT. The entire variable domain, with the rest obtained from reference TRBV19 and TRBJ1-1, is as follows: DGGITQSPKYLFRKEGQNVTLSCEQNLNHDAMYWYRQDPGQGLRLIYYSQIVNDFQKGDIAEGYSVSREKKESFPLTVTSAQKNPTAFYLCASSTGKGTEAFFGQGTRLTVV.

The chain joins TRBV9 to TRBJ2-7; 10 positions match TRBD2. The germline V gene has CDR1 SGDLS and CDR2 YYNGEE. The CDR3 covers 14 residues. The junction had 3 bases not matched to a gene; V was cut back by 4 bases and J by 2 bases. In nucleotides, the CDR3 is TGTGCCAGCAGCAAAGCGGGAGGGCCCTACGAGCAGTACTTC. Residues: CASSKAGGPYEQYF.

CDR3 nucleotide sequence: TGCGCCAGCAGCTTGGGACCGATAACGGGACAGGGGGCATTGGATACGCAGTATTTT. It is translated as CASSLGPITGQGALDTQYF. The V gene is TRBV5-1, the J gene TRBJ2-3, with 12 bases that match TRBD1. Germline CDR1 reads SGHRS; CDR2 reads YFSETQ. This CDR3 is 19 amino acids long. V was clipped by 0 bases and J by 6 bases; unmatched bases: 14.

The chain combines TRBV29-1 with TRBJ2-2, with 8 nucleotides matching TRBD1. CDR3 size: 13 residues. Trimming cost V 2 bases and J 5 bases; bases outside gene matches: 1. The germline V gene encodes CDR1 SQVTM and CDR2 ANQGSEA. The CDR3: CSVERQGTGELFF. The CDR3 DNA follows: TGCAGCGTTGAAAGACAGGGGACCGGGGAGCTGTTTTTT.

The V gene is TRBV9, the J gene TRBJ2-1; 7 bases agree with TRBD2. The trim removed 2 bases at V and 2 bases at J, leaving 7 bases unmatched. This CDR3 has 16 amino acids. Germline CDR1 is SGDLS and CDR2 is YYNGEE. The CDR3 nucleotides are TGTGCCAGCAGCGTGCCCAGCGGGGCCGCCTACAATGAGCAGTTCTTC. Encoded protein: CASSVPSGAAYNEQFF.

For the CDR3, the DNA is TGTGCCAGTAGTCATGGACAGCCCAACGGGGATACGCAGTATTTT. Translated, it gives CASSHGQPNGDTQYF. This rearrangement joins TRBV19 to TRBJ2-3, with D possibly being TRBD1 (6 bases). CDR1 is LNHDA, CDR2 SQIVND, per germline (reference sequence). Trimming took off 5 bases at V and 6 bases at J, with 18 bases between the two ends. The CDR3 is made up of 15 amino acids.

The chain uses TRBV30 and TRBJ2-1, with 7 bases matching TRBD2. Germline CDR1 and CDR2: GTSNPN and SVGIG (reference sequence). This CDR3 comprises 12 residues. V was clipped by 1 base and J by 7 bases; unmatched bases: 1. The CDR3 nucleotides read TGTGCCTGGAGTGGACTAGCTAATGAGCAGTTCTTC. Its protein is CAWSGLANEQFF.

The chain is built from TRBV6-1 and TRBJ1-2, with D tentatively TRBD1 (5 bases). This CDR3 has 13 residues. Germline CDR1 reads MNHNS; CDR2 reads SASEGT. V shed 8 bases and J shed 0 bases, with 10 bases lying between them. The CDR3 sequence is CASGRAPNYGYTF. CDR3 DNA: TGTGCCAGCGGCAGGGCCCCTAACTATGGCTACACCTTC.

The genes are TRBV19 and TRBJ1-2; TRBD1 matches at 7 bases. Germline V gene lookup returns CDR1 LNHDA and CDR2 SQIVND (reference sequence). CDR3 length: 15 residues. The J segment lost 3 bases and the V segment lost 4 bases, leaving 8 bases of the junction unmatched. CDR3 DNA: TGTGCCAGTAGTAATACAGGGGTTTCGGACTATGGCTACACCTTC. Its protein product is CASSNTGVSDYGYTF.

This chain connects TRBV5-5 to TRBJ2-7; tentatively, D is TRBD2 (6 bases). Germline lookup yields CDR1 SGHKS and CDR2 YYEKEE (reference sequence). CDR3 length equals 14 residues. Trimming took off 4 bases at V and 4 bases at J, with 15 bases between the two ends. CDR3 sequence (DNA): TGTGCCAGCAGCGTGACTAGTGGGGATTACGAGCAGTACTTC. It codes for CASSVTSGDYEQYF.

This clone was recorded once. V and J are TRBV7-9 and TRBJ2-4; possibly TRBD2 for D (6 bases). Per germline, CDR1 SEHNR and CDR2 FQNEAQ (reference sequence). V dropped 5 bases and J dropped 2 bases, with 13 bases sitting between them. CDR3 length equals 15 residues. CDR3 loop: CASSLGLATKNIQYF. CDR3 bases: TGTGCCAGCAGCCTGGGTCTAGCGACCAAAAACATTCAGTACTTC.

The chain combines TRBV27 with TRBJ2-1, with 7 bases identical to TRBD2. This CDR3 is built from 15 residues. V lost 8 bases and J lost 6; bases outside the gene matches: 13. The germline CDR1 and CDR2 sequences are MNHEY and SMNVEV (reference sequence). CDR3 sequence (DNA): TGTGCCAGCGGGATTGCGGGAGTCGGCCGCAATGAGCAGTTCTTC. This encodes CASGIAGVGRNEQFF.

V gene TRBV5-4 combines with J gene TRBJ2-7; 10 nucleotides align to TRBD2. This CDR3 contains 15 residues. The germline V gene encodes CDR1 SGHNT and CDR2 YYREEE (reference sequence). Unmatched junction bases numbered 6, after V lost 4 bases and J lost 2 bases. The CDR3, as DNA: TGTGCCAGCAGCCCGGAACTAGCGGGACCCTACGAGCAGTACTTC. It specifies CASSPELAGPYEQYF.

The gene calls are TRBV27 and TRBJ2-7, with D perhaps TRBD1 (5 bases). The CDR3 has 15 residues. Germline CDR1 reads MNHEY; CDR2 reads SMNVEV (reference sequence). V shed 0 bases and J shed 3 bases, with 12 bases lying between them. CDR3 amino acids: CASSLSIAGIYEQYF. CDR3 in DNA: TGTGCCAGCAGTTTATCGATCGCAGGGATCTACGAGCAGTACTTC.

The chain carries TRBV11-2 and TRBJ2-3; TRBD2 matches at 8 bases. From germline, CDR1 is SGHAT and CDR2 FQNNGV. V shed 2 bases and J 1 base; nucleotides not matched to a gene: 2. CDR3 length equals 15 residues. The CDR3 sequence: CASSLLTSGTDTQYF. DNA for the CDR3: TGTGCCAGCAGCTTATTGACTAGCGGCACAGATACGCAGTATTTT.

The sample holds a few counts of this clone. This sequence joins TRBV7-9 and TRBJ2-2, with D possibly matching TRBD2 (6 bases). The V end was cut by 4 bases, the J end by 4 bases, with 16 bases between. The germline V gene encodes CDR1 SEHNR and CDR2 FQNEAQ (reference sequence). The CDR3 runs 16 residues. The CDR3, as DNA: TGTGCCAGCAGCTACCCCAGTAGCGGCTTCACCGGGGAGCTGTTTTTT. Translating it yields CASSYPSSGFTGELFF.